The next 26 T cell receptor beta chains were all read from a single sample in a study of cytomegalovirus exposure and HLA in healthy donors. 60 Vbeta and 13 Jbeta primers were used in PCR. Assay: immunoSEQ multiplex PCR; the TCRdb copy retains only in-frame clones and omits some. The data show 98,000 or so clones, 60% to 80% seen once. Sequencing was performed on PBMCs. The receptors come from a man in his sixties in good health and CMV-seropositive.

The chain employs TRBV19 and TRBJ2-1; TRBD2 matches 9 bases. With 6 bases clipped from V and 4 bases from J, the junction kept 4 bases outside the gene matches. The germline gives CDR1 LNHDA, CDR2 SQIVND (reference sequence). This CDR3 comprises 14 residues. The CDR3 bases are TGTGCCAGTAGGGGCGGGGGGGGTTACAATGAGCAGTTCTTC. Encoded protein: CASRGGGGYNEQFF.

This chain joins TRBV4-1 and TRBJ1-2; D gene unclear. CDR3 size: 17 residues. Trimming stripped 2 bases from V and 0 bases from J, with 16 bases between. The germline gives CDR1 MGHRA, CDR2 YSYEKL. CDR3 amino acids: CASSQTSPTMANYGYTF. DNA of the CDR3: TGCGCCAGCAGCCAAACATCCCCGACAATGGCTAACTATGGCTACACCTTC.

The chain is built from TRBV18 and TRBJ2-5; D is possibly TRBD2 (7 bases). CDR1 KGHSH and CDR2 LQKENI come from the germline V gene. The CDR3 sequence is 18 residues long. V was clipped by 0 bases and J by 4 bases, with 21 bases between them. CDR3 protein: CASSPPYSEGGLRETQYF. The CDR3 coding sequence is TGTGCCAGCTCACCACCGTACTCCGAGGGGGGGCTTCGAGAGACCCAGTACTTC.

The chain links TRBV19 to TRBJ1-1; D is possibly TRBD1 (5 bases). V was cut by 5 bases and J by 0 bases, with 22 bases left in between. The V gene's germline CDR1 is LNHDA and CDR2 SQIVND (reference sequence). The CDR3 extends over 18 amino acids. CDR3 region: CASSRGGFESAMNTEAFF. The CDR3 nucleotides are TGTGCCAGTAGTCGGGGGGGGTTTGAGTCGGCGATGAACACTGAAGCTTTCTTT.

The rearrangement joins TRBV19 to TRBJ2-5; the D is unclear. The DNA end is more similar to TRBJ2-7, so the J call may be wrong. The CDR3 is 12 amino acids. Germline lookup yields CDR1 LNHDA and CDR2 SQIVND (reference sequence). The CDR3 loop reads CATSRIPYEQYF. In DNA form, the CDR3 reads TGTGCCACGTCCAGGATCCCCTACGAGCAGTACTTC.

CDR3 nucleotides: TGTGCCAGCAGTTACGGTCGCTACGAGCAGTACTTC. Residues: CASSYGRYEQYF. The chain employs TRBV6-5 and TRBJ2-5; D remains ambiguous. The assigned J gene may be wrong: the sequence end matches TRBJ2-7 better. The CDR3 is 12 amino acids. Germline V gene data show CDR1 as MNHEY and CDR2 as SVGAGI.

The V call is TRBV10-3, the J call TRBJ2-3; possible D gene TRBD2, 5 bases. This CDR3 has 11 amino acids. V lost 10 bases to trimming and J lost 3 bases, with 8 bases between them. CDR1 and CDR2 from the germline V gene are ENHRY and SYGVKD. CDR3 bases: TGTGCCACCACGGGAACAGATACGCAGTATTTT. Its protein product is CATTGTDTQYF.

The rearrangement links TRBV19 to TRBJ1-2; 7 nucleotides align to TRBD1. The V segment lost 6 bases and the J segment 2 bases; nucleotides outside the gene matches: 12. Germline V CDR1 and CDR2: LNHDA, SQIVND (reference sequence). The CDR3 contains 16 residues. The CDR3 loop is CASRDAGGTTNYGYTF. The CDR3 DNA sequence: TGTGCCAGTAGAGACGCAGGGGGGACAACAAACTATGGCTACACCTTC.

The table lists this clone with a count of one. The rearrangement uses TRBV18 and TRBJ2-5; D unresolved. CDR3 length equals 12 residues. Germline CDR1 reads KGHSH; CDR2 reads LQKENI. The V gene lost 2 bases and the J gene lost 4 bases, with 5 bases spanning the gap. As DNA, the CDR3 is TGTGCCAGCTCACCAGGCAGAGAGACCCAGTACTTC. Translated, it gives CASSPGRETQYF.

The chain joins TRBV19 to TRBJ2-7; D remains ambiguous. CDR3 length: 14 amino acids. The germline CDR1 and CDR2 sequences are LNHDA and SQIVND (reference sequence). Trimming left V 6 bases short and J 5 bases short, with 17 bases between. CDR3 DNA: TGTGCCAGTAGCTCGAGAGGTGGCAGCGACGAGCAGTACTTC. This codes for CASSSRGGSDEQYF.

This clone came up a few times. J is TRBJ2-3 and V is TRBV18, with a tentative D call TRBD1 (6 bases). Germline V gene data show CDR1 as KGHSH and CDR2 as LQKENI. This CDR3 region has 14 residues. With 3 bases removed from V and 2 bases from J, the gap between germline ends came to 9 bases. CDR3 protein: CASSPRGDTDTQYF. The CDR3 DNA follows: TGTGCCAGCTCACCCAGGGGTGACACAGATACGCAGTATTTT.

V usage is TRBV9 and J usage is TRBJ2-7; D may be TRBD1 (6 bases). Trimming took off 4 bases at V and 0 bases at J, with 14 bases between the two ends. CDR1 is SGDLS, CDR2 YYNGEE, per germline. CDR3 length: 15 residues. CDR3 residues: CASSPGTLSSYEQYF. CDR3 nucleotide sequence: TGTGCCAGCAGCCCGGGGACACTGAGCTCCTACGAGCAGTACTTC.

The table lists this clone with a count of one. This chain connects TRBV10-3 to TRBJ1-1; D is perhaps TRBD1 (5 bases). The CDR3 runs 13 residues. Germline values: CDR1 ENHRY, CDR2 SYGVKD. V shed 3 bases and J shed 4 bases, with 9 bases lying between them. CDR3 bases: TGTGCCATCAGTGATGGGGGGTTCACTGAAGCTTTCTTT. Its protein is CAISDGGFTEAFF.

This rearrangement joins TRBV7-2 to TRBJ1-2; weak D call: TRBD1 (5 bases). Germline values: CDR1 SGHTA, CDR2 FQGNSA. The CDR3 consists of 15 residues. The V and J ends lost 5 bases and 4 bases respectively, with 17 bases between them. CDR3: CASSPSRVEPYGYTF. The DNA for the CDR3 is TGTGCCAGCAGCCCCTCCAGGGTGGAGCCCTATGGCTACACCTTC.

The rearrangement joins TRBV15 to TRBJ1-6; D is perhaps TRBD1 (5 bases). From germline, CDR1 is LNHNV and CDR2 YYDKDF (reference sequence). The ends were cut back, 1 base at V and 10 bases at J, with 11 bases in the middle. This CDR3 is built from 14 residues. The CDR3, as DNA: TGTGCCACCAGCAGAGGGGGGGAACGGTCACCCCTCCACTTT. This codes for CATSRGGERSPLHF. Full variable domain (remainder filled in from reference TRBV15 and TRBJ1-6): DAMVIQNPRYQVTQFGKPVTLSCSQTLNHNVMYWYQQKSSQAPKLLFHYYDKDFNNEADTPDNFQSRRPNTSFCFLDIRSPGLGDTAMYLCATSRGGERSPLHFGNGTRLTVT.

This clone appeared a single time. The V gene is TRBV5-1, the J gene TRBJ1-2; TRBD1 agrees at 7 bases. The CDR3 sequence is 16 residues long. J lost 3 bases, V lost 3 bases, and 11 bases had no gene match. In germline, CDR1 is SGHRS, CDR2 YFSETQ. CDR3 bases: TGCGCCAGCAGCTCGCGCGGAACAGGGGCCCACTATGGCTACACCTTC. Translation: CASSSRGTGAHYGYTF. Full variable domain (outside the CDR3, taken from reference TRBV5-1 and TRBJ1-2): KAGVTQTPRYLIKTRGQQVTLSCSPISGHRSVSWYQQTPGQGLQFLFEYFSETQRNKGNFPGRFSGRQFSNSRSEMNVSTLELGDSALYLCASSSRGTGAHYGYTFGSGTRLTVV.

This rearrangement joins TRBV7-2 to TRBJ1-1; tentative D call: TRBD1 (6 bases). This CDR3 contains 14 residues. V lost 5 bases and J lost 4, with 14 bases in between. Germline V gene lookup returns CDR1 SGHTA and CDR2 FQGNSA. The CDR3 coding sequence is TGTGCCAGCAGCCCCGGGATGGGGGCCACTGAAGCTTTCTTT. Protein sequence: CASSPGMGATEAFF.

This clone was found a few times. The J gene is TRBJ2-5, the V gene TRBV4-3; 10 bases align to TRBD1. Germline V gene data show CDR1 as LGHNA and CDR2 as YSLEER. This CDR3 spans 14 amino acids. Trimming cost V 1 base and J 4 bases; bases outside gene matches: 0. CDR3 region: CASSQGDRGETQYF. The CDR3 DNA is TGCGCCAGCAGCCAAGGGGACAGGGGAGAGACCCAGTACTTC.

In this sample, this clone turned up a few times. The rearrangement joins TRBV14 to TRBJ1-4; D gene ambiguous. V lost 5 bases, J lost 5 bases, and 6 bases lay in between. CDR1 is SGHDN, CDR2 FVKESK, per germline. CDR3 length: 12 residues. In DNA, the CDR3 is TGTGCCAGCAGCTTTGGCAATGAAAAACTGTTTTTT. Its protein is CASSFGNEKLFF.

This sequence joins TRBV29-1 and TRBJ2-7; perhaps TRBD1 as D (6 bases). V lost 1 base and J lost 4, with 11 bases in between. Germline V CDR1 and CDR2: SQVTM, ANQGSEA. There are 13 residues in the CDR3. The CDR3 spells CSVEALGGYEQYF. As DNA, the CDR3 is TGCAGCGTTGAAGCCCTAGGGGGATACGAGCAGTACTTC.

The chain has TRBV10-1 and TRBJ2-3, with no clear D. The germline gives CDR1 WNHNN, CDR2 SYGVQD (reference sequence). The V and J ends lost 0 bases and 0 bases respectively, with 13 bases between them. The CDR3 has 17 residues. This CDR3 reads CASSESKAFSSTDTQYF. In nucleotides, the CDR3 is TGCGCCAGCAGTGAGTCTAAAGCGTTCTCGAGCACAGATACGCAGTATTTT.

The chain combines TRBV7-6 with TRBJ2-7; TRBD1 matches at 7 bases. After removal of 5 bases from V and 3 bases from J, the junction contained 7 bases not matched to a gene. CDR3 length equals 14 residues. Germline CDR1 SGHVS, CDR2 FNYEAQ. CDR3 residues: CASSDGTALYEQYF. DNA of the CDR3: TGTGCCAGCAGCGACGGGACAGCACTCTACGAGCAGTACTTC.

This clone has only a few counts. The CDR3 protein is CASSVPRATNEKLFF. DNA for the CDR3: TGTGCCAGTAGTGTTCCCCGAGCAACTAATGAAAAACTGTTTTTT. This sequence joins TRBV19 and TRBJ1-4, with no clear D. There are 15 residues in the CDR3. CDR1 is LNHDA, CDR2 SQIVND, per germline (reference sequence). V lost 5 bases and J 0 bases, leaving 10 bases between the germline ends.

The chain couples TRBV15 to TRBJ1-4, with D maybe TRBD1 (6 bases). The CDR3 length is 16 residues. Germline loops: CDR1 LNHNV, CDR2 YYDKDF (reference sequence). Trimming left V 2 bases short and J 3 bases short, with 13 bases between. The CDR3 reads CATSRLDRTANEKLFF. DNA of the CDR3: TGTGCCACCAGCAGACTCGACAGGACCGCTAATGAAAAACTGTTTTTT.

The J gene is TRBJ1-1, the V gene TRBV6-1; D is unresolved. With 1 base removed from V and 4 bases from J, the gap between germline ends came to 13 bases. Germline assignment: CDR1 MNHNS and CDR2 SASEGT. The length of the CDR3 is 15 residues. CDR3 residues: CASSEGFGWSTEAFF. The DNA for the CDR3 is TGTGCCAGCAGTGAAGGTTTTGGGTGGAGCACTGAAGCTTTCTTT.

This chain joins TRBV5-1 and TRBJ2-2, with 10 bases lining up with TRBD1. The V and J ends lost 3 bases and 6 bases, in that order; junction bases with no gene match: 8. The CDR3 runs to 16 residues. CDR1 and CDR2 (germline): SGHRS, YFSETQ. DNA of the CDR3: TGCGCCAGCAGCTCGGCCGGGACAGGGGTTCCCGGGGAGCTGTTTTTT. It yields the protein CASSSAGTGVPGELFF.